The clone carrying this TCR beta chain is labeled as large (0.1 to 1%). The target antigen is unknown. Germline V lookup: CDR1 MNHEY, CDR2 SVGEGT. V shed 2 bases, J shed 4 bases, and the junction held 8 bases outside the gene matches. The CDR3 is 15 amino acids. Co-extracted RNA and DNA came from 20-30 mg of unsorted bulk tissue. This sample was included in a study of tumor-infiltrating lymphocytes in primary liver carcinoma. Study context: The patient population consisted of men and women between 30 and 69 years of age. Study-level findings and limits: Between tumor regions, pairs overlapped more than tumor-adjacent and tumor-blood pairs did.

Total RNA amounting to 450 to 550 ng was the source from which TCR beta cDNA was made with a constant-region primer. Nested multiplex PCR, run for three rounds with slightly modified ARM-PCR, yielded TCR beta libraries. TRBV1-TRBV30 forward and Cbeta reverse primers drove the first two approximately 11-cycle rounds. Each CDR3 protein gets one entry after TCRdb re-called the multiplex PCR reads with MiXCR. The sample has tens of thousands of distinct CDR3 sequences; 60% to 85% are singletons. The material sequenced was liver tumor tissue from sampling region 3. Subset meaning: tumor region T3, left-lateral pole. The source is a man aged 40-50 years with primary liver carcinoma and hepatitis B virus infection. This chain connects TRBV6-2 or TRBV6-3 to TRBJ2-7; 7 nucleotides agree with TRBD1. Here the CDR3 DNA reads TGTGCCAGCAGTTACCATCTAGACAGGGCATACGAGCAGTACTTC. Its translation is CASSYHLDRAYEQYF.